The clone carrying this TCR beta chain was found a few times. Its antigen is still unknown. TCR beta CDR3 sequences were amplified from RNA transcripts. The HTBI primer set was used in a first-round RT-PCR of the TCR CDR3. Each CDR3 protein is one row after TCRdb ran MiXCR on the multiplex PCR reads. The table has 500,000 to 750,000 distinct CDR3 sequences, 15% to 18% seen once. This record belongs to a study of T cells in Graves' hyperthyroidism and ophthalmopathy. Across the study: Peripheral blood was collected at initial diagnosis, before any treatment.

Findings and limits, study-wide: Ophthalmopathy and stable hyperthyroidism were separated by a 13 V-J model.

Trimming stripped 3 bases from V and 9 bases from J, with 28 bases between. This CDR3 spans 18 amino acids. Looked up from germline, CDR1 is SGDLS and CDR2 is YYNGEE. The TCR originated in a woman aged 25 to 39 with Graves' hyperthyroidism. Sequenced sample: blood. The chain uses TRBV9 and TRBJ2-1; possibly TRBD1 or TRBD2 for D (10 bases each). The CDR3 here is CASSARDRGLATSGEQFF. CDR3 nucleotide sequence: TGTGCCAGCAGCGCGCGGGACAGGGGACTAGCGACCTCGGGTGAGCAGTTCTTC.